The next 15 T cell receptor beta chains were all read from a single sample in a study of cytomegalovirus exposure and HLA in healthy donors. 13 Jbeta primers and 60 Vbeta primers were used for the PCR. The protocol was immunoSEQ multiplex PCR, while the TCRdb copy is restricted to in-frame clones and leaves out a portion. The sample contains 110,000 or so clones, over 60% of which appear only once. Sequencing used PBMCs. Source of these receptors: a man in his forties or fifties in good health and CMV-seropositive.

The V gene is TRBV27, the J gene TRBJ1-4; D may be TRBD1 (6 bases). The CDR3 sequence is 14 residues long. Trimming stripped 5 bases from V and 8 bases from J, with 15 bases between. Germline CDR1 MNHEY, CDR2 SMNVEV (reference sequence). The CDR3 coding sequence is TGTGCCAGCAGTATCCGGGACACAGGCGAAAAACTGTTTTTT. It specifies CASSIRDTGEKLFF.

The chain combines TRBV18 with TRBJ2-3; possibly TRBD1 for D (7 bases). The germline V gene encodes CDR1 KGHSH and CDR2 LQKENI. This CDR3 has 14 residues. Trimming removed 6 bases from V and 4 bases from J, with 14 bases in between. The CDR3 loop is CASSAGQRADTQYF. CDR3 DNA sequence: TGTGCCAGCTCCGCGGGACAGCGCGCAGATACGCAGTATTTT.

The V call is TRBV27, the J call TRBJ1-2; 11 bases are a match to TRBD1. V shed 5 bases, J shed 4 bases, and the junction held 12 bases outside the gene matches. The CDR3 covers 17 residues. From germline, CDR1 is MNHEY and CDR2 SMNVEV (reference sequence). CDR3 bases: TGTGCCAGCAGTCCCGCCCCCGGGACAGGGGGGTTCTATGGCTACACCTTC. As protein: CASSPAPGTGGFYGYTF.

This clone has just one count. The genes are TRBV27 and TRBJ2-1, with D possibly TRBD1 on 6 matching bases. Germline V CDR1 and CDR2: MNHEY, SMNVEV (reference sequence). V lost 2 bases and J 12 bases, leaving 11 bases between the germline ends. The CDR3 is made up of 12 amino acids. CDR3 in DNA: TGTGCCAGCAGTTTAGGTGGGACAATGCAGTTCTTC. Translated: CASSLGGTMQFF.

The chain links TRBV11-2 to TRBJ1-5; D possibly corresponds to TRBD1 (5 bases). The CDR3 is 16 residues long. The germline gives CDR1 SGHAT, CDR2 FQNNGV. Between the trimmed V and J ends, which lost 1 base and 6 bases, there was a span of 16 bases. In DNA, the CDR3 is TGTGCCAGCAGCTTAGTGGGGGGAGGGTATAGTCAGCCCCAGCATTTT. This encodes CASSLVGGGYSQPQHF.

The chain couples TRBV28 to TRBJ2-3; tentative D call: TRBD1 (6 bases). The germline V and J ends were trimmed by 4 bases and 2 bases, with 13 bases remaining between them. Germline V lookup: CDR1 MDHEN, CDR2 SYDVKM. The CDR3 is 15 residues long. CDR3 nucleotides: TGTGCCAGCAGTTCTCCCGGACAGATCACAGATACGCAGTATTTT. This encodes CASSSPGQITDTQYF.

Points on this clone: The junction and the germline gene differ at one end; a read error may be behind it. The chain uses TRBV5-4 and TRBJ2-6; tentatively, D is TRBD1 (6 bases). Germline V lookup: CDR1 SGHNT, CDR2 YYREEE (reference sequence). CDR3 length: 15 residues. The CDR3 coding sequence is TGTGCCAGCAGGGGGACAATCTCTGGGGCCAACGGCCTGACTTTC. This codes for CASRGTISGANGLTF.

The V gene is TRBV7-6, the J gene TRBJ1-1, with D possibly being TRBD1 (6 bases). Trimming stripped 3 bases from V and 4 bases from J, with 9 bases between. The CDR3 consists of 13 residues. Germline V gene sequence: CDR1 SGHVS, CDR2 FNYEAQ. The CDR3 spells CASSFGTSTEAFF. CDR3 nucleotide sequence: TGTGCCAGCAGCTTTGGGACATCCACTGAAGCTTTCTTT.

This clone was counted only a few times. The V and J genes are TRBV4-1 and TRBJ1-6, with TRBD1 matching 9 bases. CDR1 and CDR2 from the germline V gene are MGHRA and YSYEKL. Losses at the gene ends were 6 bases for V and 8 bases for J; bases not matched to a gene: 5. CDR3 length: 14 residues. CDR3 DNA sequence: TGCGCCAGCAGACCCACAGGGGGCTATTCACCCCTCCACTTT. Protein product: CASRPTGGYSPLHF.

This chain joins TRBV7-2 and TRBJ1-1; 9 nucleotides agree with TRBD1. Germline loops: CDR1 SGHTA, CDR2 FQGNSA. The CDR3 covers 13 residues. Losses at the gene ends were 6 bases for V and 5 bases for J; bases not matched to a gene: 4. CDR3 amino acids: CASRPGTGTEAFF. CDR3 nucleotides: TGTGCCAGCAGACCCGGGACAGGGACTGAAGCTTTCTTT.

The CDR3 region is CASSFGVNTGELFF. DNA for the CDR3: TGCGCCAGCAGCTTCGGAGTGAACACCGGGGAGCTGTTTTTT. The chain links TRBV5-1 to TRBJ2-2, with unresolved D. Deletions cut 2 bases from V and 1 base from J, with 6 bases between. The germline V gene has CDR1 SGHRS and CDR2 YFSETQ. CDR3 length: 14 amino acids.

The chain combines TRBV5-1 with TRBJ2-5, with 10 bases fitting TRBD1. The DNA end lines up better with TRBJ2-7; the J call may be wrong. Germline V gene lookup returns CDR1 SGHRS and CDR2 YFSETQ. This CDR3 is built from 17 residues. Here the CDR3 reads CASSPTGGTGEFYEQYF. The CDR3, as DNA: TGCGCCAGCAGCCCGACAGGGGGCACAGGGGAGTTCTACGAGCAGTACTTC.

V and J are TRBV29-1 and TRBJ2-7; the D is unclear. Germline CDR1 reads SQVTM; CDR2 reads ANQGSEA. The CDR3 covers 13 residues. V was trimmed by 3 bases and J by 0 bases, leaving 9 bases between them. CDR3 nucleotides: TGCAGCGTTGAGGCAACCGCCTCCTACGAGCAGTACTTC. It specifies CSVEATASYEQYF.

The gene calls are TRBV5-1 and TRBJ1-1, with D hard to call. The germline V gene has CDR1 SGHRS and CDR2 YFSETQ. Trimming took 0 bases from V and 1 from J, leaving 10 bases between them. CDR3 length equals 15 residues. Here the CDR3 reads CASSLGGEPNTEAFF. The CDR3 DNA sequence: TGCGCCAGCAGCTTGGGTGGAGAACCGAACACTGAAGCTTTCTTT.

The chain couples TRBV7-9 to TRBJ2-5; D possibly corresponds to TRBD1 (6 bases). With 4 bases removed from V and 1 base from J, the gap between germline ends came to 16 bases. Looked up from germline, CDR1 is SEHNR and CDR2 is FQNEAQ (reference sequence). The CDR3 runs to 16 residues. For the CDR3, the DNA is TGTGCCAGCAGCTCACAGGGAAACAGGGCCCAAGAGACCCAGTACTTC. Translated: CASSSQGNRAQETQYF.